What follows are 22 T cell receptor beta chains derived from one specimen sequenced in a study of blood T cell repertoires in COVID-19. Profiled with immunoSEQ multiplex PCR; TCRdb holds only in-frame clones, not every one. This table has 95,000 to 100,000 clones, approximately 92% appearing once. Sequences were obtained from peripheral blood. These receptors all come from a man in his forties or fifties with active COVID-19.

The count of this clone is one. The V call is TRBV27, the J call TRBJ2-7, with D possibly TRBD2 on 6 matching bases. With 6 bases removed from V and 2 bases from J, the gap between germline ends came to 14 bases. The CDR3 covers 14 residues. Germline CDR1 and CDR2: MNHEY and SMNVEV (reference sequence). CDR3 sequence (DNA): TGTGCCAGCAGGAATTTAGCGGTCCCCTACGAGCAGTACTTC. As protein: CASRNLAVPYEQYF.

V usage is TRBV19 and J usage is TRBJ2-1; 7 nucleotides agree with TRBD1. V shed 6 bases, J shed 9 bases, and the junction held 14 bases outside the gene matches. The CDR3 covers 15 residues. Germline CDR1 is LNHDA and CDR2 is SQIVND (reference sequence). The CDR3: CASRGRLDRVTEQFF. The CDR3 coding sequence is TGTGCCAGTAGAGGCCGACTCGACAGGGTAACTGAGCAGTTCTTC. The variable domain in full, completed from reference TRBV19 and TRBJ2-1, reads DGGITQSPKYLFRKEGQNVTLSCEQNLNHDAMYWYRQDPGQGLRLIYYSQIVNDFQKGDIAEGYSVSREKKESFPLTVTSAQKNPTAFYLCASRGRLDRVTEQFFGPGTRLTVL.

The chain has TRBV24-1 and TRBJ2-7; 12 bases are shared with TRBD2. Germline V CDR1 and CDR2: KGHDR, SFDVKD. CDR3 length equals 18 residues. V was pared by 1 base and J by 2 bases, with 8 bases of the junction left unmatched. This CDR3 reads CATSDFPPLAGGPYEQYF. The CDR3 DNA follows: TGTGCCACCAGTGATTTCCCCCCACTAGCGGGAGGTCCCTACGAGCAGTACTTC.

The chain links TRBV2 to TRBJ2-2, with 7 bases aligning to TRBD2. The CDR3 loop spans 15 amino acids. V gave up 3 bases and J gave up 7 bases; unmatched junction bases: 8. The germline V gene has CDR1 SNHLY and CDR2 FYNNEI. The CDR3 coding sequence is TGTGCCAGCAGTGATTGGGAGGGATTGTACGGGGAGCTGTTTTTT. It translates to CASSDWEGLYGELFF.

The gene calls are TRBV3-1 (or the pseudogene TRBV3-2) and TRBJ2-7; 9 nucleotides agree with TRBD2. The length of the CDR3 is 18 residues. With V trimmed by 0 bases and J by 6 bases, 15 bases remained unmatched. Germline V gives CDR1 LGHDT, CDR2 YNNKEL (reference sequence). The CDR3: CASSQEILRLAGLREQYF. The CDR3 bases are TGTGCCAGCAGCCAAGAAATTCTTCGCCTAGCGGGATTGCGCGAGCAGTACTTC.

The chain carries TRBV6-5 and TRBJ2-1, with a weak D call TRBD1 (5 bases). Germline V gene data show CDR1 as MNHEY and CDR2 as SVGAGI. The CDR3 consists of 15 residues. Trimming left V 0 bases short and J 0 bases short, with 6 bases between. The CDR3 here is CASSYSDSSYNEQFF. CDR3 coding DNA: TGTGCCAGCAGTTACTCTGACAGCTCCTACAATGAGCAGTTCTTC.

This clone came up a few times. V gene TRBV30 combines with J gene TRBJ1-2, with 10 positions matching TRBD1. This CDR3 is built from 13 residues. Germline trimming cut 3 bases from V and 10 bases from J; bases unmatched to any gene: 8. Per the germline V gene, CDR1 is GTSNPN and CDR2 is SVGIG (reference sequence). The CDR3 protein is CAWRPGTGATYTF. The CDR3 DNA is TGTGCCTGGAGGCCCGGGACAGGGGCTACCTACACCTTC.

The chain is built from TRBV5-5 and TRBJ2-6; D possibly corresponds to TRBD1 (6 bases). Germline assignment: CDR1 SGHKS and CDR2 YYEKEE (reference sequence). The CDR3 consists of 17 residues. The V end was cut by 3 bases, the J end by 0 bases, with 13 bases between. Here the CDR3 DNA reads TGTGCCAGCAGCTACAGGGCTGGGAGCTCTGGGGCCAACGTCCTGACTTTC. This codes for CASSYRAGSSGANVLTF.

This rearrangement joins TRBV9 to TRBJ2-1; unclear D gene. Germline values: CDR1 SGDLS, CDR2 YYNGEE. Between the trimmed V and J ends, which lost 0 bases and 7 bases, there was a span of 8 bases. The CDR3 is made up of 13 amino acids. The CDR3: CASSVGLVNEQFF. The CDR3 DNA follows: TGTGCCAGCAGCGTAGGGCTAGTGAATGAGCAGTTCTTC.

The CDR3 here is CASSPRRKTNEKLFF. In DNA form, the CDR3 reads TGTGCCAGTAGCCCTAGACGGAAGACTAATGAAAAACTGTTTTTT. V is TRBV19 and J is TRBJ1-4; D is unclear. CDR3 length: 15 amino acids. The V and J ends lost 6 bases and 2 bases respectively, with 13 bases between them. Germline loops: CDR1 LNHDA, CDR2 SQIVND (reference sequence).

This sequence joins TRBV13 and TRBJ1-1; D may be TRBD1 (5 bases). This CDR3 comprises 14 residues. Between the trimmed V and J ends, which lost 0 bases and 6 bases, there was a span of 11 bases. Germline values: CDR1 PRHDT, CDR2 FYEKMQ (reference sequence). The CDR3 sequence is CASSLGQGRAEAFF. The CDR3, as DNA: TGTGCCAGCAGCTTAGGGCAGGGTAGGGCTGAAGCTTTCTTT.

The CDR3 loop reads CASSFNSGTQYEQYF. CDR3 DNA: TGTGCCAGCAGCTTCAACTCCGGGACACAATACGAGCAGTACTTC. This rearrangement joins TRBV7-2 to TRBJ2-7; maybe TRBD1 (6 bases). V lost 3 bases to trimming and J lost 4 bases, with 16 bases between them. Per germline, CDR1 SGHTA and CDR2 FQGNSA. This CDR3 has 15 amino acids.

This clone occurred a few times. A read error may produce the germline difference seen at one junction end. The chain carries TRBV6-6 and TRBJ1-1; D gene uncertain. Per germline, CDR1 MNHNY and CDR2 SVGAGI (reference sequence). The CDR3 is made up of 11 amino acids. The CDR3 loop reads CASSLDTEAFF. The CDR3, as DNA: TGTGCCAGCAGTTTAGACACAGAAGCTTTCTTT.

V is TRBV5-3 and J is TRBJ2-7; 7 bases align to TRBD1. TRBV5-3 is reported as an ORF; its role is uncertain. V was pared by 4 bases and J by 2 bases, with 21 bases of the junction left unmatched. The length of the CDR3 is 19 residues. This CDR3 is CARSRVRGPNHQDTYEQYF. The CDR3 region has the DNA TGTGCCAGAAGCCGCGTAAGGGGGCCAAACCACCAAGATACCTACGAGCAGTACTTC.

About this clone itself: One end of the junction does not line up with germline, which may come from a read error. This chain joins TRBV29-1 and TRBJ2-2; 9 bases agree with TRBD1. Per the germline V gene, CDR1 is SQVTM and CDR2 is ANQGSEA. This CDR3 spans 18 amino acids. The CDR3 DNA follows: TGCAGCGTTTTCCTACCGGGACAGGGAGACGATGAACACCGGGGAGCTGTTTTT. Encoded protein: CSVFLPGQGDDEHRGAVF.

The V and J genes are TRBV7-3 and TRBJ2-5; 13 bases agree with TRBD2. The CDR3 spans 15 residues. Trimming removed 5 bases from V and 5 bases from J; junction bases left unmatched: 5. The germline V gene has CDR1 SGHTA and CDR2 FQGTGA. The DNA of the CDR3 is TGTGCCAGCAGCACTAGCGGGAGGGCCGGGGAGACCCAGTACTTC. It yields the protein CASSTSGRAGETQYF. Full variable domain (remainder filled in from reference TRBV7-3 and TRBJ2-5): GAGVSQTPSNKVTEKGKYVELRCDPISGHTALYWYRQSLGQGPEFLIYFQGTGAADDSGLPNDRFFAVRPEGSVSTLKIQRTERGDSAVYLCASSTSGRAGETQYFGPGTRLLVL.

The chain links TRBV15 to TRBJ2-3; 9 positions match TRBD1. The length of the CDR3 is 15 residues. Germline lookup yields CDR1 LNHNV and CDR2 YYDKDF (reference sequence). With V trimmed by 3 bases and J by 3 bases, 4 bases remained unmatched. CDR3 residues: CATSRPTGGTDTQYF. For the CDR3, the DNA is TGTGCCACCAGCAGGCCGACAGGGGGTACAGATACGCAGTATTTT.

V is TRBV12-3 or TRBV12-4 and J is TRBJ2-7; perhaps TRBD1 as D (6 bases). V dropped 5 bases and J dropped 3 bases, with 11 bases sitting between them. The length of the CDR3 is 13 residues. The CDR3 loop reads CASSLRDIYEQYF. CDR3 DNA sequence: TGTGCCAGCAGTCTAAGGGACATCTACGAGCAGTACTTC.

The chain recombines TRBV7-9 with TRBJ2-1; 8 nucleotides match TRBD2. Germline V lookup: CDR1 SEHNR, CDR2 FQNEAQ (reference sequence). The V segment lost 3 bases and the J segment 7 bases; nucleotides outside the gene matches: 5. There are 14 residues in the CDR3. CDR3 residues: CASSFVSGSNEQFF. CDR3 DNA sequence: TGTGCCAGCAGCTTCGTAAGCGGGAGTAATGAGCAGTTCTTC.

Notes on this clone: This specimen includes other DNA sequences encoding the same CDR3. V gene TRBV2 combines with J gene TRBJ2-7; 9 bases fit TRBD2. CDR1 and CDR2 from the germline V gene are SNHLY and FYNNEI. Germline trimming cut 4 bases from V and 4 bases from J; bases unmatched to any gene: 5. The CDR3 totals 14 residues. The CDR3 region is CASSVGLASYEQYF. CDR3 coding DNA: TGTGCCAGCAGTGTGGGACTAGCTTCGTACGAGCAGTACTTC.

This sequence joins TRBV21-1 and TRBJ1-2; no check of the table's D call, TRBD1, against the DNA was made. TRBV21-1 is a known pseudogene. CDR3 length equals 15 residues. CDR3 in DNA: TGTGCCAGCAGCGTAACGAGAGACAGGGGAGGGGGCTACACCTTC. Translated: CASSVTRDRGGGYTF.

The genes are TRBV5-4 and TRBJ1-1; TRBD1 matches at 8 bases. From germline, CDR1 is SGHNT and CDR2 YYREEE (reference sequence). This CDR3 contains 13 residues. V lost 4 bases to trimming and J lost 7 bases; unmatched junction nucleotides: 6. The CDR3 DNA sequence: TGTGCCAGCAGCCTTGCGGGACAGGATGAAGCTTTCTTT. Amino acid sequence: CASSLAGQDEAFF.